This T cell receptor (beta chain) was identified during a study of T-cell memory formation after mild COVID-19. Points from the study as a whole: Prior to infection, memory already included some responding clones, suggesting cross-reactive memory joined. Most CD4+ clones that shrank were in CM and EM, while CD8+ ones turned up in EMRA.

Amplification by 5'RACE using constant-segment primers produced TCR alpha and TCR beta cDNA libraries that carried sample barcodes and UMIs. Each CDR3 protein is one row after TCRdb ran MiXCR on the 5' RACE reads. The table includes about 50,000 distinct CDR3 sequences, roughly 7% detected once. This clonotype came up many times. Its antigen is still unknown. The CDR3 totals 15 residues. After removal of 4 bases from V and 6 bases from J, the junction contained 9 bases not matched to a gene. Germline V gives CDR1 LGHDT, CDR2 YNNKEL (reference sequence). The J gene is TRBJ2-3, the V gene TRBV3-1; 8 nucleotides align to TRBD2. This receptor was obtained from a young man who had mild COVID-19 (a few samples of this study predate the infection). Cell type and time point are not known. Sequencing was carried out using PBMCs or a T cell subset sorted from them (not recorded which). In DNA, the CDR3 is TGTGCCAGCAGCCTAAGAACTAGCGGAGGGGATACGCAGTATTTT. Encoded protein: CASSLRTSGGDTQYF.